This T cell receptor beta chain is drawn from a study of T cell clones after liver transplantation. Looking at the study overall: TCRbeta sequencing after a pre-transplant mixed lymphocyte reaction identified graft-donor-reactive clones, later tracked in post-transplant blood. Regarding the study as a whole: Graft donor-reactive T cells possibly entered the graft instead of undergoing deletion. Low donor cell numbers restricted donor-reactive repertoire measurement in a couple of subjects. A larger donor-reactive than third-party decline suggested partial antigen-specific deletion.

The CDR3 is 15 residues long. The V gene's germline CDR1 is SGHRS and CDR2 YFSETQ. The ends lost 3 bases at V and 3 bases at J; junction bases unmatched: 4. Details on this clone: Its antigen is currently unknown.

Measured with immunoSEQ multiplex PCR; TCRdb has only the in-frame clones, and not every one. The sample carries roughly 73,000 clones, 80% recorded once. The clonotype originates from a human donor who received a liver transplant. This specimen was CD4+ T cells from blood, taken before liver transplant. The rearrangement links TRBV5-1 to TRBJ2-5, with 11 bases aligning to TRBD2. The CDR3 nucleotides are TGCGCCAGCAGCTCCCTGGGACTAGCGGAAGAGACCCAGTACTTC. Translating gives CASSSLGLAEETQYF. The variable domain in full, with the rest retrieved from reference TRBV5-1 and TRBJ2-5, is KAGVTQTPRYLIKTRGQQVTLSCSPISGHRSVSWYQQTPGQGLQFLFEYFSETQRNKGNFPGRFSGRQFSNSRSEMNVSTLELGDSALYLCASSSLGLAEETQYFGPGTRLLVL.